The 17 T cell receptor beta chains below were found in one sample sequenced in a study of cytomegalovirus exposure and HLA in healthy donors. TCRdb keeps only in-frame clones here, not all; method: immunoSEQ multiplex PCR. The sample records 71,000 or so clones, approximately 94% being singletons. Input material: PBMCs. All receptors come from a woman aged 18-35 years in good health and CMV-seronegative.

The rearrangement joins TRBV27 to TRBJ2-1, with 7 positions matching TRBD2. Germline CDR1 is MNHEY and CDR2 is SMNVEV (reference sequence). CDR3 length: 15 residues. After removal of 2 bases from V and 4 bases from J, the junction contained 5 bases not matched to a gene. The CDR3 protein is CASSLGSGGYNEQFF. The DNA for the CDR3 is TGTGCCAGCAGTTTAGGGTCGGGGGGATACAATGAGCAGTTCTTC.

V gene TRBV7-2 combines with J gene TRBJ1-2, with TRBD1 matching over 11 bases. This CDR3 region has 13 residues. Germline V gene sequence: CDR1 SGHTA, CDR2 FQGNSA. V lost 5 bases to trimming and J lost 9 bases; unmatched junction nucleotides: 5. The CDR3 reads CASSRTGGASYTF. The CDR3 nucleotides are TGTGCCAGCAGCCGGACAGGGGGCGCGAGCTACACCTTC. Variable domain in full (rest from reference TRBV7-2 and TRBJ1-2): GAGVSQSPSNKVTEKGKDVELRCDPISGHTALYWYRQSLGQGLEFLIYFQGNSAPDKSGLPSDRFSAERTGGSVSTLTIQRTQQEDSAVYLCASSRTGGASYTFGSGTRLTVV.

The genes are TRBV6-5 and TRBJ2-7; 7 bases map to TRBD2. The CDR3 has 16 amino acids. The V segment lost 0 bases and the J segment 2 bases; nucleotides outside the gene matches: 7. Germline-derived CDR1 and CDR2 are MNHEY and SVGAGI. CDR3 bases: TGTGCCAGCAGTTACTCGCCCGGGAGGCCAGCCTACGAGCAGTACTTC. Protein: CASSYSPGRPAYEQYF.

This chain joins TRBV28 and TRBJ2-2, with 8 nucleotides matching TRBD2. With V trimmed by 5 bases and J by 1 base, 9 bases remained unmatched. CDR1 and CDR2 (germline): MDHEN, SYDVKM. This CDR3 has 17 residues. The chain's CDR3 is CASSMTSERGNTGELFF. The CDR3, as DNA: TGTGCCAGCAGTATGACTAGCGAGCGGGGGAACACCGGGGAGCTGTTTTTT.

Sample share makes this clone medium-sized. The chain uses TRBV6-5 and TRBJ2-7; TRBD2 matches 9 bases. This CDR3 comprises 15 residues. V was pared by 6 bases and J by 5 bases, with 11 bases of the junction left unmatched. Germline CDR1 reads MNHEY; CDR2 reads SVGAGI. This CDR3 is CASRAEAGGPDEQYF. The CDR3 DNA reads TGTGCCAGCAGGGCCGAGGCGGGAGGGCCGGACGAGCAGTACTTC.

The DNA for the CDR3 is TGTGCCAGTACCGACAGGGAAGATTCTGAAGCTTTCTTT. This codes for CASTDREDSEAFF. The chain uses TRBV6-5 and TRBJ1-1; TRBD1 agrees at 7 bases. The germline gives CDR1 MNHEY, CDR2 SVGAGI. There are 13 residues in the CDR3. The V segment lost 9 bases and the J segment 6 bases; nucleotides outside the gene matches: 10.

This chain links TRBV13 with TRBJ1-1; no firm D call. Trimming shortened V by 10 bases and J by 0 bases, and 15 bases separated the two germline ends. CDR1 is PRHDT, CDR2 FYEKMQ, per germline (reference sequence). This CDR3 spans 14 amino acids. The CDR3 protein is CATGPRDLNTEAFF. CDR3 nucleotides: TGTGCCACCGGCCCCCGGGATCTGAACACTGAAGCTTTCTTT.

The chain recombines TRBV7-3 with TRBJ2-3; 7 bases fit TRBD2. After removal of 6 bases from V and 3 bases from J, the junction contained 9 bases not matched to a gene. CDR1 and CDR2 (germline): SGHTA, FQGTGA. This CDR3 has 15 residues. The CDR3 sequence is CASREAGLETDTQYF. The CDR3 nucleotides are TGTGCCAGCAGGGAAGCGGGACTTGAAACAGATACGCAGTATTTT.

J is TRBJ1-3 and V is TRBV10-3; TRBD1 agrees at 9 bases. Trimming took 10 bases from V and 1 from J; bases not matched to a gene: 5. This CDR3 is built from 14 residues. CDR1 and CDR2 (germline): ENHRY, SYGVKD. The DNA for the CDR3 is TGTGCCACTGGACAGGGGTTGTCTGGAAACACCATATATTTT. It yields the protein CATGQGLSGNTIYF.

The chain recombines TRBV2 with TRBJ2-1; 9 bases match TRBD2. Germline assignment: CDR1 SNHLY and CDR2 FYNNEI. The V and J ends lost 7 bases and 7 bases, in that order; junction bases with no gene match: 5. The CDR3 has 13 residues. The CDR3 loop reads CASIDSGSNEQFF. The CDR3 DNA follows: TGTGCCAGCATTGATAGCGGGAGTAATGAGCAGTTCTTC.

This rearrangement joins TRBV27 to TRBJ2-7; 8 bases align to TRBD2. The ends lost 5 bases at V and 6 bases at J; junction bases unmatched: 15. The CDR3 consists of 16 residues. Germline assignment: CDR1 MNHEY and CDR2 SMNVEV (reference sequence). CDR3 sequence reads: CASSPRIAGNVLEQYF. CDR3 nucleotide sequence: TGTGCCAGCAGTCCCCGGATAGCGGGAAATGTCCTCGAGCAGTACTTC.

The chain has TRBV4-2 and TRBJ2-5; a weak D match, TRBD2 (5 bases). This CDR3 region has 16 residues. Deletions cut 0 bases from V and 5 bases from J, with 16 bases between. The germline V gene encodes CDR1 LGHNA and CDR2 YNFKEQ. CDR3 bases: TGTGCCAGCAGCCAAGAGAAGGGCGGGTTGGTGGAGACCCAGTACTTC. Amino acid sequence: CASSQEKGGLVETQYF.

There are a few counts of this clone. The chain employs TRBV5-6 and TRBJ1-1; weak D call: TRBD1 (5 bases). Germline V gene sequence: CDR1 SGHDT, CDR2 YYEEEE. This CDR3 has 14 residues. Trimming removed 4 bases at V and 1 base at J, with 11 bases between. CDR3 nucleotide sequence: TGTGCCAGCAGCCCTGGGGCAGAGAACACTGAAGCTTTCTTT. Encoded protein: CASSPGAENTEAFF.

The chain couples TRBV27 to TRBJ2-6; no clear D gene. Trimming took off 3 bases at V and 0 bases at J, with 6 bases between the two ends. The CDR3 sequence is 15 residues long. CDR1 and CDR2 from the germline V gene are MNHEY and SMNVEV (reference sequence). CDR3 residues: CASSFESSGANVLTF. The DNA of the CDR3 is TGTGCCAGCAGTTTTGAGAGCTCTGGGGCCAACGTCCTGACTTTC.

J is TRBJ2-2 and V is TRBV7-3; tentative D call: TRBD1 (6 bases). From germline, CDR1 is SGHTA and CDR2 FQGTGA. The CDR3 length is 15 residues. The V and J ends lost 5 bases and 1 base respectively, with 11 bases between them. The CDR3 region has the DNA TGTGCCAGCAGCCCCCTACAGGGGAACACCGGGGAGCTGTTTTTT. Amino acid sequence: CASSPLQGNTGELFF.

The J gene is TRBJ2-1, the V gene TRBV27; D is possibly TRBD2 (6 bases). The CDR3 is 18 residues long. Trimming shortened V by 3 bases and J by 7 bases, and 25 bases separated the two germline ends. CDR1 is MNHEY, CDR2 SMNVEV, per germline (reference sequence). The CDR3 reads CASSFWGEAPPSWNEQFF. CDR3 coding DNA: TGTGCCAGCAGTTTCTGGGGGGAAGCGCCTCCTTCCTGGAATGAGCAGTTCTTC.

This CDR3 is CASSIWSGGSGANVLTF. The CDR3 coding sequence is TGTGCCAGTAGTATATGGTCAGGGGGCTCTGGGGCCAACGTCCTGACTTTC. The chain couples TRBV19 to TRBJ2-6; TRBD1 agrees at 7 bases. The germline V gene has CDR1 LNHDA and CDR2 SQIVND (reference sequence). V lost 2 bases, J lost 0 bases, and 4 bases stayed unmatched. The CDR3 extends over 17 amino acids.